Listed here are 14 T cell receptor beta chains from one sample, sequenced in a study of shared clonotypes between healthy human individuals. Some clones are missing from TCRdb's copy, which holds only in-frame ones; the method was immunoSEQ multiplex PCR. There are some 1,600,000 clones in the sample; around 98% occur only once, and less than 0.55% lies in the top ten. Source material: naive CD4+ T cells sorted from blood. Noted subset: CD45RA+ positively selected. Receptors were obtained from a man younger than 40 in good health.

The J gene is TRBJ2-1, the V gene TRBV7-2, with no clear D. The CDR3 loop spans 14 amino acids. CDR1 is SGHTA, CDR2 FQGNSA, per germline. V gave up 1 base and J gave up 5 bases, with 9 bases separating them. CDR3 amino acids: CASSLGRSNNEQFF. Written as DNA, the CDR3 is TGTGCCAGCAGCTTAGGTAGGAGTAACAATGAGCAGTTCTTC.

The CDR3 region has the DNA TGCAGCGTTGAGGGCAGAGCGAACACTGAAGCTTTCTTT. This codes for CSVEGRANTEAFF. This chain joins TRBV29-1 and TRBJ1-1; D unclear. Deletions cut 3 bases from V and 1 base from J, with 9 bases between. Germline values: CDR1 SQVTM, CDR2 ANQGSEA. The CDR3 runs 13 residues.

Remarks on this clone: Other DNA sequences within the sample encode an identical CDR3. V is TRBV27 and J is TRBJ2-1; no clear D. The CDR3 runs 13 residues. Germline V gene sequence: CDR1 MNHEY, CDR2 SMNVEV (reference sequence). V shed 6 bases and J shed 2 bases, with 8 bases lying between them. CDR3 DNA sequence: TGTGCCAGCAGCCCATCCCCCTACAATGAGCAGTTCTTC. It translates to CASSPSPYNEQFF.

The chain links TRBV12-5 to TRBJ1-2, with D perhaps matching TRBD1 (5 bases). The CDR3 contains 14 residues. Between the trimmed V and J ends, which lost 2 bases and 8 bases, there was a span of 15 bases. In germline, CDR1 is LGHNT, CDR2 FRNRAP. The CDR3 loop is CASGLLPQQGGYTF. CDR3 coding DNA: TGTGCTAGTGGTTTGCTTCCCCAGCAGGGCGGCTACACCTTC. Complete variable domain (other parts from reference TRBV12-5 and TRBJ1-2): DARVTQTPRHKVTEMGQEVTMRCQPILGHNTVFWYRQTMMQGLELLAYFRNRAPLDDSGMPKDRFSAEMPDATLATLKIQPSEPRDSAVYFCASGLLPQQGGYTFGSGTRLTVV.

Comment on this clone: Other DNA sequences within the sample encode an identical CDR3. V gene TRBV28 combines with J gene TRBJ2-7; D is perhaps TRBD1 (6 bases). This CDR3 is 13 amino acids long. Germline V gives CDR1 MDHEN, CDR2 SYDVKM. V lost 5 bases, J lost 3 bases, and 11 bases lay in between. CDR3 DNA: TGTGCCAGCAGTCTCCTACAGGGCTACGAGCAGTACTTC. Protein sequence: CASSLLQGYEQYF.

This CDR3 is CAWSVNPRLYGYTF. Written as DNA, the CDR3 is TGTGCCTGGAGTGTAAATCCCAGGCTCTATGGCTACACCTTC. This sequence joins TRBV30 and TRBJ1-2, with D unclear. The CDR3 spans 14 residues. Germline V gene sequence: CDR1 GTSNPN, CDR2 SVGIG (reference sequence). V lost 0 bases and J lost 4, with 12 bases in between.

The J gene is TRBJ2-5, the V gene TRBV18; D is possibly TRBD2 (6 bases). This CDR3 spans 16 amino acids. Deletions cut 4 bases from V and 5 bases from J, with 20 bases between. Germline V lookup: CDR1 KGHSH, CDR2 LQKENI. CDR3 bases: TGTGCCAGCTCACACGGCGGGCCGGGAGTTTTGGAGACCCAGTACTTC. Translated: CASSHGGPGVLETQYF.

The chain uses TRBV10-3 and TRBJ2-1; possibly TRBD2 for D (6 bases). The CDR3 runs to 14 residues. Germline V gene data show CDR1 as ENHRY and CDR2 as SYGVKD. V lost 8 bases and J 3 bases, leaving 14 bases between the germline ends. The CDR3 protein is CAILATELYNEQFF. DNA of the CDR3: TGTGCCATCCTAGCGACGGAACTCTACAATGAGCAGTTCTTC.

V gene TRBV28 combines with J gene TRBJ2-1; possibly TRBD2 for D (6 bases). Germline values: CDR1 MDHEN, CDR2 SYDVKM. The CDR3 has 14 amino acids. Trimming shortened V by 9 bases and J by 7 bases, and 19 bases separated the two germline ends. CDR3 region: CASGRLGGLNEQFF. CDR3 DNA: TGTGCCAGTGGCCGACTAGGTGGACTGAATGAGCAGTTCTTC.

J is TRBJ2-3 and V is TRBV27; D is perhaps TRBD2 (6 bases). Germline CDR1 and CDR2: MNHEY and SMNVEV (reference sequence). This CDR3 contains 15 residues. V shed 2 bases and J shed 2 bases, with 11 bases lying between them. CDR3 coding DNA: TGTGCCAGCAGTTTAGGAGGGTATAACACAGATACGCAGTATTTT. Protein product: CASSLGGYNTDTQYF.

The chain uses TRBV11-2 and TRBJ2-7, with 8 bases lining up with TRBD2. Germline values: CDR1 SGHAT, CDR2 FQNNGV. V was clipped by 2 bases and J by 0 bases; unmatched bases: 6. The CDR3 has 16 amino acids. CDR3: CASSLIRRGDSYEQYF. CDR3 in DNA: TGTGCCAGCAGCTTAATTAGGCGGGGGGACTCCTACGAGCAGTACTTC.

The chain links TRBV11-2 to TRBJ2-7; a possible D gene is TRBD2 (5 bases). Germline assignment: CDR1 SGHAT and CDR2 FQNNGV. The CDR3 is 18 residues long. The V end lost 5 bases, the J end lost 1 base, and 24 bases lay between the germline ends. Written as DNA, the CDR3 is TGTGCCAGCAGCCCCGGATTTGCCGGGTCTAGGGAGTCCTACGAGCAGTACTTC. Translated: CASSPGFAGSRESYEQYF.

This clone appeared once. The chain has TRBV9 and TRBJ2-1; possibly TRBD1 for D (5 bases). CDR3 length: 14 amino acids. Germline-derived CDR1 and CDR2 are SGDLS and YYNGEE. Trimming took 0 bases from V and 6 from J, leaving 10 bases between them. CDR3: CASSVGGSPNEQFF. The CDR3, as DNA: TGTGCCAGCAGCGTAGGGGGCAGCCCCAATGAGCAGTTCTTC.

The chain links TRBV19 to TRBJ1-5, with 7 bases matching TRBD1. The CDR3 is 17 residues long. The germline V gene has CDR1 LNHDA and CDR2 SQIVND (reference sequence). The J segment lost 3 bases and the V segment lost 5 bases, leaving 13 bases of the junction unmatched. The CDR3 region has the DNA TGTGCCAGTAGTCCGGCAGCAGGGACAGAACCCAATCAGCCCCAGCATTTT. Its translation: CASSPAAGTEPNQPQHF.